A selection of T cell receptor beta chains follows, all from one sample in a study of T cell responses to AZD1222 COVID-19 vaccine. The data were produced by immunoSEQ multiplex PCR, yet TCRdb's version contains in-frame clones alone and is incomplete. The sample consists of around 200,000 clones, approximately 91% of them appearing once. Sequences were derived from peripheral blood, sampled on day 0 of AZD1222 vaccination. The receptors here all came from an adult in good health. Both conserved end residues are part of each CDR3. Each record gives: V gene, J gene, CDR3 protein.

V: TRBV9; J: TRBJ1-3; CDR3: CASSAGRISGNTIYF
V: TRBV6-5; J: TRBJ2-2; CDR3: CASSLRGEGTGELFF
V: TRBV19; J: TRBJ1-1; CDR3: CASSIGGLHLGIPEAFF
V: TRBV19; J: TRBJ2-7; CDR3: CASKTGGSYEQYF
V: TRBV5-5; J: TRBJ1-5; CDR3: CASSPSYRGSNQPQHF
V: TRBV7-2; J: TRBJ2-2; CDR3: CASSSLAGGPVGELFF
V: TRBV19; J: TRBJ1-2; CDR3: CASSARGNYGYTF
V: TRBV11-2; J: TRBJ1-3; CDR3: CASSLVGRGNPGNTIYF
V: TRBV6-5; J: TRBJ1-5; CDR3: CASSYSAAGNQPQHF
V: TRBV19; J: TRBJ2-7; CDR3: CASSSDYEQYF
V: TRBV6-1; J: TRBJ1-6; CDR3: CASSEALGYNSPLHF
V: TRBV13; J: TRBJ2-7; CDR3: CASSLGPGPREQYF
V: TRBV19; J: TRBJ2-1; CDR3: CASSIDTGRHNEQFF
V: TRBV9; J: TRBJ2-3; CDR3: CASSVSLPDTQYF